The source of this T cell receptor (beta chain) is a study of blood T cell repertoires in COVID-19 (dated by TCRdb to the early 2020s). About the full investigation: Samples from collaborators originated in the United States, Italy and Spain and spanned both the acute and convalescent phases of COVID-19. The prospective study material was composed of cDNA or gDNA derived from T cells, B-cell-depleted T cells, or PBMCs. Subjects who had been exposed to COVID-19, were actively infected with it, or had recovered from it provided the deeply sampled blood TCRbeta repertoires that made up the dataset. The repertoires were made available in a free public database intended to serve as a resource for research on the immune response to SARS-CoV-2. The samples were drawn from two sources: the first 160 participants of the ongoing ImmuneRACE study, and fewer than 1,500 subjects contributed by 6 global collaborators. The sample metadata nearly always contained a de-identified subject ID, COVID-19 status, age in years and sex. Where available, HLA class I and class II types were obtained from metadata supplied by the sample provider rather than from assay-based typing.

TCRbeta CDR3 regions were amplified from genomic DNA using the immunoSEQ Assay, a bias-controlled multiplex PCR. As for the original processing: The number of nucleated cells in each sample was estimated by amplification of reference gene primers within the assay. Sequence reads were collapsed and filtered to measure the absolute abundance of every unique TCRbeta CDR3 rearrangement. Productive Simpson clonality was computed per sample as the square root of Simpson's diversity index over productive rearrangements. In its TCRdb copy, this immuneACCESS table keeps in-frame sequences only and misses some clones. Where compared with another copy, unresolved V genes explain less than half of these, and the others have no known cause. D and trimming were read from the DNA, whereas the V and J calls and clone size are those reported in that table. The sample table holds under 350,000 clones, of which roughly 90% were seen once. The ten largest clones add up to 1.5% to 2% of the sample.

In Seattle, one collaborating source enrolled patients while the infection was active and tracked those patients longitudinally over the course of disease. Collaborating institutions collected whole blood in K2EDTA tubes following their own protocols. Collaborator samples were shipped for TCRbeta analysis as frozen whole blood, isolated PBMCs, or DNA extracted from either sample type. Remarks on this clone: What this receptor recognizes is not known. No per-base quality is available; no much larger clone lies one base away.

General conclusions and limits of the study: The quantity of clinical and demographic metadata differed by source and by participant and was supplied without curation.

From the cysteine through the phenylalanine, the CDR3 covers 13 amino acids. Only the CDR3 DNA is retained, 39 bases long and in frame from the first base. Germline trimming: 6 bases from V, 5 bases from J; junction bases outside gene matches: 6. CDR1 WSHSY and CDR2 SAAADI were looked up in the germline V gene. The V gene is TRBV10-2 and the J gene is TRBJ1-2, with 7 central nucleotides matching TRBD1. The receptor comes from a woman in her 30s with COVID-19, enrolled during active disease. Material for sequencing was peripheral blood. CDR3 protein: CASSRQGTYGYTF. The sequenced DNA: TGCGCCAGCAGCCGACAGGGAACGTATGGCTACACCTTC.